The following is a T cell receptor beta chain sequence with its context. Its target is unknown. Memory T cells were selected with anti-CD45RO beads from the CD45RA-negative fraction. T cell subsets were isolated with magnetic beads coated with subset-specific monoclonal antibodies. The CDR3 contains 12 residues. The V segment lost 4 bases and the J segment 4 bases; nucleotides outside the gene matches: 3. Germline lookup yields CDR1 DFQATT and CDR2 SNEGSKA (reference sequence). This entry is derived from a study of relationships among human T cell subsets. General study points: Bead sorting may have left some CD4+CD8+ double-positive cells. Across seven subsets, gene usage, CDR3 length and N-additions did not differ significantly. Many CDR3s were shared across Th1, Th2 and regulatory subsets.

TCR alpha and beta CDR3s were amplified from mRNA by semiquantitative ARM-PCR. In ARM-PCR, communal superprimers followed tagged nested gene-specific primers for exponential amplification. Using its own MiXCR run on the multiplex PCR reads, TCRdb lists one record per CDR3 protein. The sample holds 8,500 to 10,000 distinct CDR3 sequences, 50% to 60% seen once. The specimen was memory T cells sorted from blood. The TCR comes from a man aged 35-49 years in good health. The chain has TRBV20-1 and TRBJ2-7; 8 bases map to TRBD1. CDR3 loop: CSANTGGYEQYF. CDR3 bases: TGCAGTGCTAATACAGGGGGGTACGAGCAGTACTTC.